The clone carrying this T cell receptor (beta chain) was observed a handful of times. Sequencing targeted expressed TCRB transcripts, as all isolated RNA had been reverse transcribed. Naive, central memory and regulatory T cell samples produced a mean of about 3.5 million reads. The table came from immunoSEQ multiplex PCR; TCRdb's copy has only in-frame clones and leaves some out. The sample lists about 360,000 clones, roughly 12% occurring once. The source of the sample is a study of beta chain features in type 1 diabetes. On the study more broadly: The examined sorted cells totaled approximately 100 million across samples.

Trimming took off 1 base at V and 4 bases at J, with 13 bases between the two ends. Germline V gives CDR1 MGHDK, CDR2 SYGVNS. This CDR3 is built from 15 residues. Every single donor gave one heparinised blood draw, and these averaged approximately 120 mL. Via the markers CD45RO/CCR7/CD25/CD127/CD95/CD27, stem cell-like memory, regulatory, central memory and naive CD4+ cells were sorted. The chain is built from TRBV25-1 and TRBJ1-1; possibly TRBD1 for D (6 bases). Sequencing input: naive CD4+ T cells from blood. The TCR originated in a man aged 18 to 35 in good health. CDR3 in amino acids: CASSEWGGASTEAFF. The CDR3 DNA follows: TGTGCCAGCAGTGAATGGGGGGGGGCAAGCACTGAAGCTTTCTTT.